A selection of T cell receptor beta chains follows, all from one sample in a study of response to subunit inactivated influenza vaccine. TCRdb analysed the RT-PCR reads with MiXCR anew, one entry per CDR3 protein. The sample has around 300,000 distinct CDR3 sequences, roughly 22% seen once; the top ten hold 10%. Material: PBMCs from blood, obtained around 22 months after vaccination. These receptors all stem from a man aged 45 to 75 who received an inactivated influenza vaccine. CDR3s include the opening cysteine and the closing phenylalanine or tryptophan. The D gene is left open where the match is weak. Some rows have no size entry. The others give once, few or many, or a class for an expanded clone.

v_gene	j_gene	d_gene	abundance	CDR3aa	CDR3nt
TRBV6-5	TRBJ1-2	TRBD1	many	CASSYGQGVSGYTF	TGTGCCAGCAGTTACGGACAGGGCGTCTCTGGCTACACCTTC
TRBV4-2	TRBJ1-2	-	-	CASSYTPVRLPYGYTF	TGTGCCAGCAGCTATACCCCAGTCCGCCTCCCTTATGGCTACACCTTC
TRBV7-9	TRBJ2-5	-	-	CASSLGPMETQYF	TGTGCCAGCAGCTTAGGACCCATGGAGACCCAGTACTTC
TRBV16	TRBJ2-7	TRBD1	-	CASSQLADRGSYEQYF	TGTGCCAGCAGCCAATTAGCGGACAGGGGCTCCTACGAGCAGTACTTC
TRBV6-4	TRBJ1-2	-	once	CASSELTGGYGGYTF	TGTGCCAGCAGTGAGCTGACAGGCGGTTATGGTGGCTACACCTTC
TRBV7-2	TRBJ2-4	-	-	CASSLVSGGQHF	TGTGCCAGCAGCTTAGTGTCAGGTGGCCAACACTTC
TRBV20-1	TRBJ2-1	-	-	CSALQANEQFF	TGCAGTGCTCTTCAAGCGAATGAGCAGTTCTTC
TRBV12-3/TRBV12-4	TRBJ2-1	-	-	CASSRNEQFF	TGTGCCAGCAGCCGAAATGAGCAGTTCTTC
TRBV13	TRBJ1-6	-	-	CASSFRPGALHF	TGTGCCAGCAGCTTTCGCCCTGGTGCCCTCCACTTT
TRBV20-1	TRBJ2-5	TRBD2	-	CSARRLAGGGQETQYF	TGCAGTGCTAGAAGGCTAGCGGGAGGAGGACAAGAGACCCAGTACTTC
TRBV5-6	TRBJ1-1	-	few	CASSYGTGNTEAFF	TGTGCCAGCAGCTACGGGACTGGGAACACTGAAGCTTTCTTT
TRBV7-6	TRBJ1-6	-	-	CASSLFRGDSPLHF	TGTGCCAGCAGCTTATTCAGGGGAGATTCACCCCTCCACTTT
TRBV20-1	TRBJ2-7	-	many	CSAPVGSAWEQYF	TGCAGTGCCCCAGTCGGGAGTGCTTGGGAGCAGTACTTC
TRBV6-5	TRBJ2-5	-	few	CASSYPGVEGETQYF	TGTGCCAGCAGTTACCCCGGAGTTGAGGGGGAGACCCAGTACTTC